The TCR beta chain described here comes from a study of long-term antiretroviral therapy in people with HIV. This CDR3 contains 16 residues. V lost 5 bases and J 3 bases, leaving 16 bases between the germline ends. Germline assignment: CDR1 LNHDA and CDR2 SQIVND (reference sequence). A v3.0 immunoSEQ assay was performed at survey level. The target of sequencing was roughly 35,000-50,000 T-cell genomes per sample. The repertoire was sequenced with immunoSEQ multiplex PCR; TCRdb's copy has only in-frame clones and lacks some. There are around 25,000 clones in the sample; around 88% occur only once, and around 5.6% lies in the top ten.

The chain uses TRBV19 and TRBJ1-4, with a tentative D call TRBD1 (5 bases). The sequenced sample was unsorted PBMCs, obtained about 4.3 years after starting antiretroviral therapy. The sequence derives from a man in his thirties or forties with HIV. In nucleotides, the CDR3 is TGTGCCAGTAGTTCTCCCCTCCAGGGACCTAATGAAAAACTGTTTTTT. This encodes CASSSPLQGPNEKLFF.